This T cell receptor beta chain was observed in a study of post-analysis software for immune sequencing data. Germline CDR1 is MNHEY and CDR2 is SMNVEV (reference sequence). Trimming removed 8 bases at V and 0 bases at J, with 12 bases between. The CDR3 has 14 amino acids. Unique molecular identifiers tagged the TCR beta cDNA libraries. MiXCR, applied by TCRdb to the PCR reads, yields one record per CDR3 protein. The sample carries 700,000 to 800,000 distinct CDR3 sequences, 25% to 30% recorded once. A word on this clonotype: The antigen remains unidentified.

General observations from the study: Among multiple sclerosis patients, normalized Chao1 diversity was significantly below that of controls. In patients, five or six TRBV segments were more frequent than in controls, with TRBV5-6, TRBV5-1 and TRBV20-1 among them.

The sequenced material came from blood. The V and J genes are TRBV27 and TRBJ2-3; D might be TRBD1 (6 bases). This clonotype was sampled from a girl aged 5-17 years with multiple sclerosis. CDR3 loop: CASQKQGSTDTQYF. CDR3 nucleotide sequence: TGTGCCAGCCAGAAACAGGGAAGCACAGATACGCAGTATTTT.